This is a list of T cell receptor beta chains from one sample in a study of T cell responses to AZD1222 COVID-19 vaccine. This table comes from immunoSEQ multiplex PCR, and its TCRdb copy is limited to in-frame clones, with some not included. Of fewer than 110,000 clones in the sample, 90% to 95% were seen once. The sequences come from peripheral blood, collected on day 0 of AZD1222 vaccination. These receptors came from an adult in good health. Each CDR3 is given with its conserved first and last residue.

V gene: TRBV7-9; J gene: TRBJ1-5; CDR3 protein: CASSLATGGQPQHF
V gene: TRBV13; J gene: TRBJ2-7; CDR3 protein: CASSSSVRYEQYF
V gene: TRBV6-2/TRBV6-3; J gene: TRBJ2-7; CDR3 protein: CASSYELGIPVSYEQYF
V gene: TRBV28; J gene: TRBJ1-4; CDR3 protein: CASSPWGGGEKLFF
V gene: TRBV5-6; J gene: TRBJ2-3; CDR3 protein: CASSLAPGDTQYF
V gene: TRBV7-2; J gene: TRBJ2-1; CDR3 protein: CASSPSYEQFF
V gene: TRBV29-1; J gene: TRBJ2-7; CDR3 protein: CSVEDGGQATEQYF
V gene: TRBV19; J gene: TRBJ2-1; CDR3 protein: CASANRDSHNEQFF
V gene: TRBV18; J gene: TRBJ1-5; CDR3 protein: CASSPLEVGQPQHF
V gene: TRBV18; J gene: TRBJ2-5; CDR3 protein: CASWATGPPQETQYF
V gene: TRBV10-1; J gene: TRBJ2-7; CDR3 protein: CANSRDSGRRSSYEQYF
V gene: TRBV14; J gene: TRBJ2-2; CDR3 protein: CASSQAVSGTNTGELFF
V gene: TRBV6-5; J gene: TRBJ2-5; CDR3 protein: CASSYSELGSETQYF
V gene: TRBV18; J gene: TRBJ1-4; CDR3 protein: CASSQNGNEKLFF
V gene: TRBV11-2; J gene: TRBJ2-7; CDR3 protein: CASSLEDAGGSDPYEQYF
V gene: TRBV29-1; J gene: TRBJ1-3; CDR3 protein: CSVATGLGNTIYF
V gene: TRBV7-3; J gene: TRBJ2-7; CDR3 protein: CASSLGTGATYEQYF
V gene: TRBV11-2; J gene: TRBJ1-2; CDR3 protein: CASSLSGGLGGYTF
V gene: TRBV18; J gene: TRBJ2-3; CDR3 protein: CASSPFGGTDTQYF
V gene: TRBV5-1; J gene: TRBJ1-1; CDR3 protein: CASSLAPGDKAFF
V gene: TRBV19; J gene: TRBJ2-7; CDR3 protein: CATRSRQGSYEQYF
V gene: TRBV7-9; J gene: TRBJ2-5; CDR3 protein: CASTWDVETQYF
V gene: TRBV30; J gene: TRBJ1-1; CDR3 protein: CAWSVPRGGGWNTEAFF
V gene: TRBV18; J gene: TRBJ1-1; CDR3 protein: CASSSQTGGNTEAFF
V gene: TRBV28; J gene: TRBJ2-5; CDR3 protein: CASSLWGAEQETQYF
V gene: TRBV29-1; J gene: TRBJ2-3; CDR3 protein: CSVLHQGNTDTQYF
V gene: TRBV7-2; J gene: TRBJ1-4; CDR3 protein: CASSERKAEKLFF
V gene: TRBV28; J gene: TRBJ1-1; CDR3 protein: CASRSLVSTEAFF
V gene: TRBV27; J gene: TRBJ2-1; CDR3 protein: CASSPGPSSSGEQFF
V gene: TRBV2; J gene: TRBJ1-1; CDR3 protein: CASKSTGGNTEAFF
V gene: TRBV12-3/TRBV12-4; J gene: TRBJ2-7; CDR3 protein: CASSLMGTGKYF
V gene: TRBV28; J gene: TRBJ2-7; CDR3 protein: CASSYYRGGDEQYF
V gene: TRBV24-1; J gene: TRBJ1-2; CDR3 protein: CATSESTGSLGYTF
V gene: TRBV28; J gene: TRBJ1-6; CDR3 protein: CASSLPGQVYSPLHF
V gene: TRBV4-1; J gene: TRBJ2-4; CDR3 protein: CASSQALDGREYIQYF
V gene: TRBV9; J gene: TRBJ2-1; CDR3 protein: CASSVVVAPRGEFF
V gene: TRBV18; J gene: TRBJ2-7; CDR3 protein: CASSPAGGSYEQYF
V gene: TRBV5-1; J gene: TRBJ1-3; CDR3 protein: CASSSQGRLALAGNTIYF
V gene: TRBV30; J gene: TRBJ1-2; CDR3 protein: CAWSGLRGSGNYGYTF
V gene: TRBV5-6; J gene: TRBJ1-2; CDR3 protein: CASRSQINYGYTF
V gene: TRBV3-1/TRBV3-2; J gene: TRBJ1-1; CDR3 protein: CASSRGMSTEAFF
V gene: TRBV19; J gene: TRBJ2-4; CDR3 protein: CASSIWGGGEAKNIQYF
V gene: TRBV6-5; J gene: TRBJ2-7; CDR3 protein: CASTREGQGNYEQYF